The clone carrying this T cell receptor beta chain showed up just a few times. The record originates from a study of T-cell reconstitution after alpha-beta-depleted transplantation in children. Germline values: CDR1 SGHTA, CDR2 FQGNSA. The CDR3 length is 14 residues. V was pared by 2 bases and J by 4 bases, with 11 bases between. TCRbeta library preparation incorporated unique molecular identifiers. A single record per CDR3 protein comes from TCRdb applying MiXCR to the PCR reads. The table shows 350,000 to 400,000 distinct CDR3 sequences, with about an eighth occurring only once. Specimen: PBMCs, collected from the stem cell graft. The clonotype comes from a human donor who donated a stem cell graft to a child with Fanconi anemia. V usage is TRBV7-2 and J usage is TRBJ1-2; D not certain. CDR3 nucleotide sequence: TGTGCCAGCAGCTTATTTATGACAAGCTATGGCTACACCTTC. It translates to CASSLFMTSYGYTF.